The clone carrying this T cell receptor beta chain has only a few counts. This sample stems from a study of T cells of healthy individuals. TCRdb analysed the 5' RACE reads with MiXCR anew, one entry per CDR3 protein. The sample carries approximately 100,000 distinct CDR3 sequences, around 17% recorded once. This CDR3 comprises 15 residues. The germline V gene encodes CDR1 SGHKS and CDR2 YYEKEE (reference sequence). V lost 4 bases and J lost 4, with 14 bases in between. This rearrangement joins TRBV5-5 to TRBJ2-2; TRBD1 is a possible D gene (8 bases). The sequence derives from a human donor in good health. CDR3 sequence (DNA): TGTGCCAGCAGCCCCAACAGGGGGGGCACCGGGGAGCTGTTTTTT. Protein product: CASSPNRGGTGELFF.